Included here is one T cell receptor beta chain sequence, with context. The data were produced by immunoSEQ multiplex PCR, yet TCRdb's version contains in-frame clones alone and is incomplete. Found here are about 2.4 million clones, around nine tenths of them singletons; the top ten hold roughly 0.13%. With V trimmed by 1 base and J by 2 bases, 12 bases remained unmatched. Germline CDR1 reads GTSNPN; CDR2 reads SVGIG (reference sequence). This CDR3 contains 18 residues. This sample stems from a study of shared clonotypes between healthy human individuals. Specimen: naive CD4+ T cells sorted from blood. Described subset: CD45RA+ positively selected. The receptor was isolated from a man aged 18 to 30 in good health. The chain joins TRBV30 to TRBJ2-3, with 10 bases matching TRBD2. In DNA form, the CDR3 reads TGTGCCTGGAGTGACTCCTTGGTAGCGGGAGGTTTCACAGATACGCAGTATTTT. This translates into CAWSDSLVAGGFTDTQYF.